This TCR beta chain was recorded in a study of T cells in Graves' hyperthyroidism and ophthalmopathy. Study at large: Blood from the periphery was taken at initial diagnosis, before any treatment. Study conclusions and caveats: Model predictions of ophthalmopathy came a median around 6.5 months before onset. Also found in blood were most expanded thyroid clonotypes above 0.001.

Trimming cost V 4 bases and J 15 bases, with 16 bases left between them. The germline gives CDR1 KGHSH, CDR2 LQKENI. The CDR3 length is 13 residues. Isolation of PBMCs was performed on around 9.3 ml fresh peripheral blood. Many counts were recorded for this clonotype. No antigen is known for it. What was amplified from RNA transcripts were TCR beta CDR3 regions. HTBI primers were used for first-round RT-PCR of the TCR CDR3. TCRdb ran MiXCR on the multiplex PCR reads and lists one entry per CDR3 protein. This table has approximately 720,000 distinct CDR3 sequences, around 20% appearing once. Sequencing was carried out using blood. The J gene is TRBJ1-6, the V gene TRBV18, with a possible D match to TRBD1 (6 bases). This TCR was recovered from a woman between 50 and 59 years old with Graves' hyperthyroidism that later progressed to Graves' ophthalmopathy. CDR3 region: CASSLDSARGLHF. CDR3 sequence (DNA): TGTGCCAGCTCACTGGACAGTGCCAGAGGCCTCCACTTT.